These 25 T cell receptor beta chains came from one sample sequenced in a study of T cells in Graves' hyperthyroidism and ophthalmopathy. What was amplified from RNA transcripts were TCR beta CDR3 regions. The HTBI primer set drove a first-round RT-PCR of the TCR CDR3. TCRdb reprocessed the multiplex PCR reads with MiXCR, giving one entry per CDR3 protein. Of about 610,000 distinct CDR3 sequences in the sample, roughly 15% were seen once. Sequenced material: blood. Source of these receptors: a woman aged 40 to 49 with Graves' ophthalmopathy.

This clonotype has more than one count but fewer than ten. The V gene is TRBV6-2 or TRBV6-3, the J gene TRBJ1-1, with D possibly matching TRBD1 (6 bases). Germline CDR1 MNHEY, CDR2 SVGEGT. The CDR3 sequence is 13 residues long. Trimming stripped 7 bases from V and 4 bases from J, with 13 bases between. The CDR3 sequence is CASIFIRGTEAFF. The CDR3 DNA is TGTGCCAGCATTTTTATCAGGGGCACTGAAGCTTTCTTT.

The chain has TRBV5-1 and TRBJ1-4; D is ambiguous. The CDR3 is 14 amino acids. The ends were cut back, 0 bases at V and 7 bases at J, with 10 bases in the middle. The germline V gene has CDR1 SGHRS and CDR2 YFSETQ. The CDR3 coding sequence is TGCGCCAGCAGCTTGGAACGTGAAGGTGAAAAACTGTTTTTT. This encodes CASSLEREGEKLFF.

This clonotype was seen many times. The chain combines TRBV20-1 with TRBJ2-5; 10 bases match TRBD2. The CDR3 is 14 residues long. The germline gives CDR1 DFQATT, CDR2 SNEGSKA (reference sequence). V lost 3 bases and J lost 2; bases outside the gene matches: 3. CDR3 region: CSASKREGQETQYF. The DNA of the CDR3 is TGCAGTGCTAGCAAGCGGGAGGGTCAAGAGACCCAGTACTTC.

The chain is built from TRBV28 and TRBJ1-4; D may be TRBD1 (6 bases). The CDR3 consists of 15 residues. V lost 4 bases to trimming and J lost 5 bases, with 14 bases between them. Germline CDR1 reads MDHEN; CDR2 reads SYDVKM. CDR3: CASSYLWGRNEKLFF. In DNA, the CDR3 is TGTGCCAGCAGTTACCTGTGGGGGCGAAATGAAAAACTGTTTTTT.

A few counts support this clonotype. The J gene is TRBJ2-2, the V gene TRBV6-1; D uncertain. The CDR3 runs 15 residues. Germline CDR1 is MNHNS and CDR2 is SASEGT. Trimming cost V 7 bases and J 6 bases, with 18 bases left between them. CDR3 nucleotides: TGTGCCAGCATTCCAGTTGGGTATTCGGCCGGGGAGCTGTTTTTT. It specifies CASIPVGYSAGELFF.

This clonotype has at least ten counts. The chain recombines TRBV20-1 with TRBJ1-1; tentative D call: TRBD1 (5 bases). The length of the CDR3 is 12 residues. Per germline, CDR1 DFQATT and CDR2 SNEGSKA (reference sequence). V dropped 3 bases and J dropped 1 base, with 6 bases sitting between them. This CDR3 is CSARGTNTEAFF. CDR3 DNA sequence: TGCAGTGCTAGGGGGACGAACACTGAAGCTTTCTTT.

Written as DNA, the CDR3 is TGTGCCAGCAGTTACTCGGTCGGGGCAGGGGGCGGGGAGACCCAGTACTTC. This translates into CASSYSVGAGGGETQYF. The rearrangement joins TRBV6-5 to TRBJ2-5, with 8 bases identical to TRBD1. CDR1 and CDR2 from the germline V gene are MNHEY and SVGAGI. The CDR3 spans 17 residues. The J segment lost 5 bases and the V segment lost 0 bases, leaving 11 bases of the junction unmatched.

The table lists this clonotype with many counts. The CDR3 DNA sequence: TGTGCCAGCAGCTTGACCGGGACAGCGAACACCGGGGAGCTGTTTTTT. This gives the protein CASSLTGTANTGELFF. J is TRBJ2-2 and V is TRBV11-3; 7 bases are shared with TRBD1. Germline-derived CDR1 and CDR2 are SGHNT and YENEEA. This CDR3 has 16 residues. V was clipped by 3 bases and J by 0 bases; unmatched bases: 4.

This clonotype was seen repeatedly, ten times or more. The J gene is TRBJ2-7, the V gene TRBV6-2 or TRBV6-3; TRBD2 aligns across 10 bases. CDR1 is MNHEY, CDR2 SVGEGT, per germline. J lost 2 bases, V lost 8 bases, and 15 bases had no gene match. The length of the CDR3 is 17 residues. CDR3 sequence (DNA): TGTGCCAGCCGCACTCGGGCTAGCGGGAGAAGGGCCTACGAGCAGTACTTC. Its translation: CASRTRASGRRAYEQYF.

At least ten counts were recorded for this clonotype. The J gene is TRBJ2-1, the V gene TRBV7-9; D is possibly TRBD2 (7 bases). Germline CDR1 reads SEHNR; CDR2 reads FQNEAQ (reference sequence). The CDR3 length is 14 residues. With 1 base removed from V and 8 bases from J, the gap between germline ends came to 12 bases. The CDR3 loop is CASSLDGGRDEQFF. The CDR3 region has the DNA TGTGCCAGCAGCTTAGACGGGGGGCGGGATGAGCAGTTCTTC.

This clonotype was observed many times. This chain joins TRBV6-1 and TRBJ2-7; 8 nucleotides match TRBD2. Per germline, CDR1 MNHNS and CDR2 SASEGT. The CDR3 runs 12 residues. Germline trimming cut 4 bases from V and 4 bases from J; bases unmatched to any gene: 0. In DNA form, the CDR3 reads TGTGCCAGCAGTGCGGGGGGGTACGAGCAGTACTTC. Amino acids: CASSAGGYEQYF.

This clonotype was seen ten or more times. At one boundary the junction diverges from the germline segment, which might be a read error. The chain recombines TRBV12-3 or TRBV12-4 with TRBJ1-4, with D hard to call. The length of the CDR3 is 11 residues. CDR3 coding DNA: TGTGCCAGCAGCTTAGGCGAAAAACTGTTTTTT. It codes for CASSLGEKLFF.

This clonotype was counted at least ten times. This chain's CDR3 is CASSLVASSYNEQFF. The CDR3, as DNA: TGTGCCAGCAGCTTAGTTGCGAGCTCCTACAATGAGCAGTTCTTC. The V and J genes are TRBV7-8 and TRBJ2-1; D remains ambiguous. The CDR3 covers 15 residues. V gave up 1 base and J gave up 0 bases, with 7 bases separating them. Germline V lookup: CDR1 SGHVS, CDR2 FQNEAQ.

There are a few counts of this clonotype. J is TRBJ2-1 and V is TRBV27, with 8 bases identical to TRBD2. This CDR3 comprises 15 residues. Germline V CDR1 and CDR2: MNHEY, SMNVEV (reference sequence). The junction had 7 bases not matched to a gene; V was cut back by 0 bases and J by 9 bases. CDR3 protein: CASSLSRRGGGEQFF. In nucleotides, the CDR3 is TGTGCCAGCAGTTTATCGAGACGGGGGGGCGGTGAGCAGTTCTTC.

At least ten counts were recorded for this clonotype. The chain couples TRBV6-1 to TRBJ2-1; D is possibly TRBD2 (5 bases). This CDR3 has 13 amino acids. V shed 5 bases and J shed 7 bases, with 12 bases lying between them. CDR1 is MNHNS, CDR2 SASEGT, per germline. CDR3 nucleotides: TGTGCCAGCAGTCCAATCGGCGGGAATGAGCAGTTCTTC. Protein product: CASSPIGGNEQFF.

This rearrangement joins TRBV13 to TRBJ2-7; D is unresolved. This CDR3 is 12 amino acids long. Trimming stripped 5 bases from V and 5 bases from J, with 10 bases between. The germline gives CDR1 PRHDT, CDR2 FYEKMQ (reference sequence). CDR3 DNA: TGTGCCAGCAGCAGAGAAGACGACGAGCAGTACTTC. Protein sequence: CASSREDDEQYF.

This clonotype was observed at least ten times. The chain is built from TRBV6-1 and TRBJ2-7, with 7 positions matching TRBD1. The J segment lost 5 bases and the V segment lost 6 bases, leaving 13 bases of the junction unmatched. The CDR3 runs to 15 residues. Germline V gives CDR1 MNHNS, CDR2 SASEGT. The CDR3 loop reads CASRTSRGGIDEQYF. DNA for the CDR3: TGTGCCAGCAGAACCTCCCGAGGGGGCATAGACGAGCAGTACTTC.

This clonotype was seen more than once but under ten times. J is TRBJ2-5 and V is TRBV5-1; TRBD1 agrees at 10 bases. The CDR3 consists of 16 residues. The germline V gene has CDR1 SGHRS and CDR2 YFSETQ. J was trimmed by 5 bases and V by 5 bases; bases with no gene match: 12. Here the CDR3 DNA reads TGCGCCAGCAGGGGTTCGTGGACAGGGGGAACGGAGACCCAGTACTTC. This sequence encodes CASRGSWTGGTETQYF.

Only a few counts were recorded for this clonotype. DNA of the CDR3: TGCAGTGCTCCCTGGCAGGGCACCGGGGAGCTGTTTTTT. Translating it yields CSAPWQGTGELFF. The V and J genes are TRBV20-1 and TRBJ2-2; perhaps TRBD1 as D (5 bases). The germline gives CDR1 DFQATT, CDR2 SNEGSKA (reference sequence). Deletions cut 5 bases from V and 4 bases from J, with 11 bases between. This CDR3 has 13 residues.

V usage is TRBV5-4 and J usage is TRBJ2-1; no reliable D call. The germline gives CDR1 SGHNT, CDR2 YYREEE (reference sequence). The CDR3 has 12 residues. Trimming left V 1 base short and J 9 bases short, with 8 bases between. CDR3 protein: CASSLWGPEQFF. Here the CDR3 DNA reads TGTGCCAGCAGCTTGTGGGGTCCTGAGCAGTTCTTC. Full variable domain (missing parts from reference TRBV5-4 and TRBJ2-1): ETGVTQSPTHLIKTRGQQVTLRCSSQSGHNTVSWYQQALGQGPQFIFQYYREEENGRGNFPPRFSGLQFPNYSSELNVNALELDDSALYLCASSLWGPEQFFGPGTRLTVL.

This clonotype was seen more than once but under ten times. The CDR3 DNA is TGCAGCGTTGAACCTGGGGCCTCCGGGGAGACCCAGTACTTC. This translates into CSVEPGASGETQYF. This chain connects TRBV29-1 to TRBJ2-5; D is perhaps TRBD1 (5 bases). Germline V gene sequence: CDR1 SQVTM, CDR2 ANQGSEA. CDR3 length: 14 amino acids. V was cut by 2 bases and J by 5 bases, with 15 bases left in between. Drawing the rest from reference TRBV29-1 and TRBJ2-5, the complete variable domain is SAVISQKPSRDICQRGTSLTIQCQVDSQVTMMFWYRQQPGQSLTLIATANQGSEATYESGFVIDKFPISRPNLTFSTLTVSNMSPEDSSIYLCSVEPGASGETQYFGPGTRLLVL.

The CDR3 nucleotides read TGCGCCAGCACCCCCGACCGGGACAGTAACACTGAAGCTTTCTTT. Translated, it gives CASTPDRDSNTEAFF. This sequence joins TRBV4-1 and TRBJ1-1, with 7 bases that match TRBD1. Germline loops: CDR1 MGHRA, CDR2 YSYEKL. Germline trimming cut 7 bases from V and 2 bases from J; bases unmatched to any gene: 10. The CDR3 runs 15 residues.

The chain recombines TRBV9 with TRBJ2-1; 10 bases align to TRBD2. The CDR3 runs 15 residues. Trimming removed 3 bases from V and 3 bases from J; junction bases left unmatched: 3. Per germline, CDR1 SGDLS and CDR2 YYNGEE. CDR3 loop: CASSASSGSYNEQFF. CDR3 DNA sequence: TGTGCCAGCAGCGCTTCTAGCGGGAGCTACAATGAGCAGTTCTTC. Looking up the rest from reference TRBV9 and TRBJ2-1 gives the full variable domain: DSGVTQTPKHLITATGQRVTLRCSPRSGDLSVYWYQQSLDQGLQFLIQYYNGEERAKGNILERFSAQQFPDLHSELNLSSLELGDSALYFCASSASSGSYNEQFFGPGTRLTVL.

V and J are TRBV5-6 and TRBJ1-5, with a tentative D call TRBD1 (5 bases). In germline, CDR1 is SGHDT, CDR2 YYEEEE. V was cut by 4 bases and J by 4 bases, with 15 bases left in between. CDR3 length equals 15 residues. In nucleotides, the CDR3 is TGTGCCAGCAGCAGGGGTCCGGGAGGGAATCAGCCCCAGCATTTT. This sequence encodes CASSRGPGGNQPQHF.

This clonotype was counted a few times. The V call is TRBV4-1, the J call TRBJ2-3; D uncertain. The CDR3 length is 15 residues. In germline, CDR1 is MGHRA, CDR2 YSYEKL. The V gene lost 1 base and the J gene lost 1 base, with 9 bases spanning the gap. CDR3 sequence (DNA): TGCGCCAGCAGCCAAGGTGGGTGGGGCACAGATACGCAGTATTTT. It yields the protein CASSQGGWGTDTQYF.